The sequence of this T cell receptor (beta chain) was determined in a study of blood T cell repertoires in COVID-19. As for the study in general: PBMCs, B-cell-depleted T cells, or T cells provided the cDNA or gDNA that made up the material.

Authors' data handling: The assay estimated nucleated cells by amplifying reference gene primers. The repertoire was sequenced with immunoSEQ multiplex PCR; TCRdb's copy has only in-frame clones and lacks some. The DNA was the basis for D and trimming; V, J and clone size are from that table. The top ten hold 6.5% to 9% of the sample, which has 180,000 or so clones, around 83% seen once. The CDR3 spans 14 residues. Trimming stripped 1 base from V and 5 bases from J, with 8 bases between. CDR1 and CDR2 (germline): LGHDT, YNNKEL (reference sequence). The chain uses TRBV3-1 (or the pseudogene TRBV3-2) and TRBJ1-4; D remains unclear. What was sequenced was peripheral blood. The receptor comes from a woman between 55 and 75 years old with acute or convalescent COVID-19. The CDR3 DNA reads as TGTGCCAGCAGCCAAGGAAACGGGAATGAAAAACTGTTTTTT. Its translation is CASSQGNGNEKLFF.